The next 20 T cell receptor beta chains were all read from a single sample in a study of blood T cells in healthy people across ages. Primed by a sample-barcoded 5' primer and a J-beta primer mix, a second PCR proceeded for 7 to 11 cycles. TCRdb redid the calling of the 5' RACE reads with MiXCR, one entry per CDR3 protein. Counted here are 550,000 to 800,000 distinct CDR3 sequences, about 30% occurring once; the ten biggest clones make up roughly 15%. Sequencing input: blood. The origin of the receptors is a woman aged 80 or over in good health.

The chain carries TRBV12-3 or TRBV12-4 and TRBJ2-3, with 9 bases matching TRBD2. Trimming took 7 bases from V and 3 from J; bases not matched to a gene: 8. The CDR3 extends over 15 amino acids. For the CDR3, the DNA is TGTGCCAGCAAACCTAGCGGGATGGGTACAGATACGCAGTATTTT. It translates to CASKPSGMGTDTQYF.

This rearrangement joins TRBV28 to TRBJ1-5; TRBD1 is a possible D gene (6 bases). The CDR3 has 16 amino acids. V lost 3 bases and J 7 bases, leaving 19 bases between the germline ends. The germline V gene has CDR1 MDHEN and CDR2 SYDVKM. CDR3 nucleotide sequence: TGTGCCAGCAGTTTTTCGACACGAGGGGGATGGCAGCCCCAGCATTTT. Translating gives CASSFSTRGGWQPQHF.

The V and J genes are TRBV6-5 and TRBJ2-1; maybe TRBD1 (5 bases). Trimming took 4 bases from V and 5 from J, leaving 18 bases between them. Germline loops: CDR1 MNHEY, CDR2 SVGAGI. The CDR3 spans 16 residues. CDR3 protein: CASSFGQGLINNEQFF. CDR3 nucleotide sequence: TGTGCCAGCAGTTTCGGGCAGGGTCTGATTAACAATGAGCAGTTCTTC.

In its sample, this clonotype was seen many times. This chain links TRBV6-5 with TRBJ2-7; D perhaps matches TRBD1 (8 bases). The CDR3 length is 15 residues. V was cut by 6 bases and J by 7 bases, with 22 bases left in between. The germline V gene encodes CDR1 MNHEY and CDR2 SVGAGI. CDR3 region: CASRLRTGRASEQYF. In nucleotides, the CDR3 is TGTGCCAGCAGATTACGGACAGGGAGGGCCTCAGAGCAGTACTTC.

This clonotype was detected many times. The chain's CDR3 is CASSLEPGIIDNEQFF. DNA for the CDR3: TGTGCCAGCAGCTTGGAGCCCGGGATAATCGACAATGAGCAGTTCTTC. The V and J genes are TRBV5-5 and TRBJ2-1; tentative D call: TRBD2 (5 bases). V was trimmed by 0 bases and J by 5 bases, leaving 15 bases between them. CDR1 SGHKS and CDR2 YYEKEE come from the germline V gene (reference sequence). CDR3 length: 16 amino acids.

This clonotype was recorded many times. The chain carries TRBV20-1 and TRBJ2-1; D ambiguous. Between the trimmed V and J ends, which lost 0 bases and 2 bases, there was a span of 8 bases. CDR1 DFQATT and CDR2 SNEGSKA come from the germline V gene (reference sequence). The CDR3 has 14 amino acids. CDR3 DNA: TGCAGTGCTAGAGATCGGCTAGCCTACAATGAGCAGTTCTTC. Amino acid sequence: CSARDRLAYNEQFF.

This clonotype has more than one count but fewer than ten. The rearrangement links TRBV21-1 to TRBJ2-6; TRBD1, the table's D call, was not compared with the DNA. TRBV21-1 is marked as a pseudogene. The CDR3 covers 19 residues. The CDR3 nucleotides are TGTGCCAGCAGCAAATCGGGCAGGTCCTGGGTCTCTGGGGCCAACGTCCTGACTTTC. It encodes CASSKSGRSWVSGANVLTF.

On this clonotype: Germline is not matched at one junction end, which may reflect a read error. The chain links TRBV19 to TRBJ1-5, with 9 bases lining up with TRBD1. The CDR3 runs to 15 residues. Germline V gives CDR1 LNHDA, CDR2 SQIVND (reference sequence). In nucleotides, the CDR3 is TGTACCAGTAGTGATACGGGACAGGGAGGTCAGCCCCAGCATTTT. Its translation is CTSSDTGQGGQPQHF.

V usage is TRBV10-3 and J usage is TRBJ1-2; 9 bases agree with TRBD1. Germline trimming cut 5 bases from V and 1 base from J; bases unmatched to any gene: 8. Germline V gives CDR1 ENHRY, CDR2 SYGVKD. The length of the CDR3 is 16 residues. CDR3 amino acids: CAISRQGGYVNYGYTF. CDR3 nucleotide sequence: TGTGCCATCAGTCGACAGGGGGGATATGTTAACTATGGCTACACCTTC.

The chain uses TRBV19 and TRBJ2-7, with D possibly being TRBD1 or TRBD2 (5 bases each). V lost 6 bases, J lost 3 bases, and 18 bases lay in between. Germline lookup yields CDR1 LNHDA and CDR2 SQIVND (reference sequence). This CDR3 spans 15 amino acids. This CDR3 is CASRRFGGNLYEQYF. The CDR3 DNA is TGTGCCAGTAGGAGGTTTGGGGGAAACCTCTACGAGCAGTACTTC.

This clonotype was detected ten times or more. The chain combines TRBV20-1 with TRBJ1-5; possibly TRBD1 for D (6 bases). Germline CDR1 DFQATT, CDR2 SNEGSKA (reference sequence). Trimming removed 6 bases at V and 4 bases at J, with 16 bases between. This CDR3 contains 14 residues. DNA of the CDR3: TGCAGTGCCCGGGTTACAGGGTTTAATCAGCCCCAGCATTTT. Its translation is CSARVTGFNQPQHF.

The chain recombines TRBV7-2 with TRBJ2-5; 8 nucleotides line up with TRBD2. The CDR3 is 16 amino acids. Per germline, CDR1 SGHTA and CDR2 FQGNSA. J lost 4 bases, V lost 5 bases, and 12 bases had no gene match. CDR3 region: CASSVISGVPLETQYF. CDR3 sequence (DNA): TGTGCCAGCAGCGTGATTAGCGGGGTCCCTTTAGAGACCCAGTACTTC.

This chain joins TRBV27 and TRBJ2-3, with D unresolved. The V end was cut by 8 bases, the J end by 2 bases, with 11 bases between. This CDR3 is built from 13 residues. Germline loops: CDR1 MNHEY, CDR2 SMNVEV (reference sequence). In DNA, the CDR3 is TGTGCCAGCCGCCCGGCGAACACAGATACGCAGTATTTT. This encodes CASRPANTDTQYF.

In its sample, this clonotype was seen a few times. Just one base apart from a much larger clone, this may be a read error. The gene calls are TRBV3-1 and TRBJ2-5, with 9 positions matching TRBD2. J gave up 11 bases and V 1 base, and 14 bases lay outside the gene matches. The length of the CDR3 is 16 residues. Germline lookup yields CDR1 LGHDT and CDR2 YNNKEL (reference sequence). Written as DNA, the CDR3 is TGTGCCAGCAGCCAAGTTAGGCGGGGGGGCCTGAATGAGCAGTACTTC. Amino acids: CASSQVRRGGLNEQYF.

In its sample, this clonotype was seen many times. The chain carries TRBV5-1 and TRBJ1-1; D call uncertain. The V end was cut by 1 base, the J end by 0 bases, with 7 bases between. There are 14 residues in the CDR3. Germline V CDR1 and CDR2: SGHRS, YFSETQ. The CDR3 here is CASSLKNMNTEAFF. Written as DNA, the CDR3 is TGCGCCAGCAGCTTGAAGAACATGAACACTGAAGCTTTCTTT.

This clonotype was detected ten times or more. The chain has TRBV28 and TRBJ2-5; either TRBD1 or TRBD2 may fit D (5 bases each). The ends were cut back, 7 bases at V and 2 bases at J, with 14 bases in the middle. From germline, CDR1 is MDHEN and CDR2 SYDVKM. The CDR3 sequence is 14 residues long. CDR3 sequence (DNA): TGTGCCAGCACCCCATCGGGGCGGCAAGAGACCCAGTACTTC. This gives the protein CASTPSGRQETQYF.

This clonotype has a single count. This chain links TRBV3-1 with TRBJ2-1; 7 nucleotides agree with TRBD2. Trimming removed 0 bases from V and 4 bases from J; junction bases left unmatched: 9. The germline gives CDR1 LGHDT, CDR2 YNNKEL (reference sequence). The CDR3 consists of 17 residues. As DNA, the CDR3 is TGTGCCAGCAGCCAAGATTCTGGAGCGGGAATATACAATGAGCAGTTCTTC. The encoded protein is CASSQDSGAGIYNEQFF.

This chain connects TRBV7-6 to TRBJ2-2, with 8 bases matching TRBD2. J was trimmed by 6 bases and V by 4 bases; bases with no gene match: 7. The CDR3 length is 15 residues. In germline, CDR1 is SGHVS, CDR2 FNYEAQ. The CDR3 reads CASSYGRREAGELFF. The CDR3 DNA reads TGTGCCAGCAGCTATGGCAGGCGGGAGGCCGGGGAGCTGTTTTTT. Full variable domain (missing parts from reference TRBV7-6 and TRBJ2-2): GAGVSQSPRYKVTKRGQDVALRCDPISGHVSLYWYRQALGQGPEFLTYFNYEAQQDKSGLPNDRFSAERPEGSISTLTIQRTEQRDSAMYRCASSYGRREAGELFFGEGSRLTVL.

The chain links TRBV7-2 to TRBJ2-7, with 8 bases lining up with TRBD2. The DNA end lines up better with TRBJ2-5; the J call may be wrong. The V gene's germline CDR1 is SGHTA and CDR2 FQGNSA. The CDR3 has 14 residues. CDR3 residues: CASSPGGLEETQYF. CDR3 nucleotides: TGTGCCAGCAGCCCGGGGGGGCTGGAAGAGACCCAGTACTTC.

The chain has TRBV30 and TRBJ2-2; D may be TRBD2 (6 bases). The CDR3 is 14 residues long. Germline V gene sequence: CDR1 GTSNPN, CDR2 SVGIG (reference sequence). V was clipped by 2 bases and J by 10 bases, with 17 bases between them. The CDR3 sequence is CAWSLLDGGKELFF. CDR3 sequence (DNA): TGTGCCTGGAGTTTGTTAGATGGGGGGAAGGAGCTGTTTTTT.